This T cell receptor (beta chain) was identified in a study of OX40 agonist ivuxolimab in advanced cancers. This CDR3 is built from 13 residues. CDR1 is SQVTM and CDR2 is ANQGSEA in the germline V gene. V lost 3 bases, J lost 6 bases, and 8 bases stayed unmatched. The protocol was immunoSEQ multiplex PCR, while the TCRdb copy is restricted to in-frame clones and leaves out a portion. The repertoire has 45,000 or so clones, around 84% of them found once; the top ten carry about 2.4%. No patient had autoimmune disease or received systemic immunosuppression. With baseline, cycle 4 day 1, and cycle 7 day 1 as timepoints, blood was sampled.

This chain connects TRBV29-1 to TRBJ2-7; 7 bases map to TRBD2. Sequencing was performed on CD4+ or CD8+ T cells sorted from blood, taken in a trial of the OX40 agonist ivuxolimab. The origin of this receptor is an adult with an advanced solid tumor such as melanoma, head and neck, liver or kidney cancer. As DNA, the CDR3 is TGCAGCGTTGAGGGAGGGACGGACGGCGAGCAGTACTTC. This encodes CSVEGGTDGEQYF.